The 18 T cell receptor beta chains in this list originate from one sample, sequenced in a study of T cell responses to AZD1222 COVID-19 vaccine. The table came from immunoSEQ multiplex PCR; TCRdb's copy has only in-frame clones and leaves some out. In the table there are roughly 120,000 clones, under 90% of which are singletons. This sample comprised peripheral blood, obtained on day 0 of AZD1222 vaccination. Receptors were obtained from an adult in good health.

The chain carries TRBV7-2 and TRBJ2-1; D is unclear. The CDR3 is 15 amino acids. V was trimmed by 3 bases and J by 2 bases, leaving 11 bases between them. The V gene's germline CDR1 is SGHTA and CDR2 FQGNSA. The CDR3 reads CASSFSAAAYNEQFF. The CDR3 nucleotides read TGTGCCAGCAGCTTTTCGGCAGCCGCCTACAATGAGCAGTTCTTC.

The gene calls are TRBV27 and TRBJ1-2; D is unclear. Trimming pared 5 bases from V and 4 bases from J, leaving 23 bases between. Germline V gives CDR1 MNHEY, CDR2 SMNVEV (reference sequence). The CDR3 contains 17 residues. The DNA of the CDR3 is TGTGCCAGCAGTCCCCGTTTCGCGGACCCCTCACCCTATGGCTACACCTTC. This translates into CASSPRFADPSPYGYTF.

V and J are TRBV28 and TRBJ1-5; D remains unclear. Germline V gene data show CDR1 as MDHEN and CDR2 as SYDVKM. V was cut by 5 bases and J by 4 bases, with 6 bases left in between. CDR3 length: 12 amino acids. The CDR3 here is CASSVTNQPQHF. The CDR3 nucleotides are TGTGCCAGCAGTGTTACAAATCAGCCCCAGCATTTT. The entire variable domain, with the rest obtained from reference TRBV28 and TRBJ1-5, is as follows: DVKVTQSSRYLVKRTGEKVFLECVQDMDHENMFWYRQDPGLGLRLIYFSYDVKMKEKGDIPEGYSVSREKKERFSLILESASTNQTSMYLCASSVTNQPQHFGDGTRLSIL.

This chain links TRBV28 with TRBJ2-5; 8 bases map to TRBD2. This CDR3 is built from 16 residues. The V gene's germline CDR1 is MDHEN and CDR2 SYDVKM. Germline trimming cut 7 bases from V and 5 bases from J; bases unmatched to any gene: 15. Written as DNA, the CDR3 is TGTGCCAGCATCCCCGGGGGGGTTTGGGACGGGGAGACCCAGTACTTC. Its protein product is CASIPGGVWDGETQYF.

DNA for the CDR3: TGTGCCACCAGCACCCCAGGGGGGTTCACAGATACGCAGTATTTT. Its protein product is CATSTPGGFTDTQYF. J is TRBJ2-3 and V is TRBV15, with a weak D call TRBD1 (7 bases). CDR3 length: 15 residues. Looked up from germline, CDR1 is LNHNV and CDR2 is YYDKDF (reference sequence). Between the trimmed V and J ends, which lost 4 bases and 2 bases, there was a span of 13 bases.

The rearrangement uses TRBV5-1 and TRBJ1-2; D may be TRBD1 (6 bases). The CDR3 has 14 residues. Trimming pared 0 bases from V and 7 bases from J, leaving 13 bases between. The germline V gene encodes CDR1 SGHRS and CDR2 YFSETQ. The CDR3 here is CASSLDAGVGGYTF. CDR3 sequence (DNA): TGCGCCAGCAGCTTGGACGCAGGGGTTGGTGGCTACACCTTC. The variable domain in full, with the rest retrieved from reference TRBV5-1 and TRBJ1-2, is KAGVTQTPRYLIKTRGQQVTLSCSPISGHRSVSWYQQTPGQGLQFLFEYFSETQRNKGNFPGRFSGRQFSNSRSEMNVSTLELGDSALYLCASSLDAGVGGYTFGSGTRLTVV.

The genes are TRBV11-2 and TRBJ2-2; D remains unclear. V was trimmed by 3 bases and J by 1 base, leaving 6 bases between them. The germline V gene has CDR1 SGHAT and CDR2 FQNNGV. The CDR3 covers 14 residues. The CDR3: CASSFSVNTGELFF. CDR3 sequence (DNA): TGTGCCAGCAGCTTTTCAGTGAACACCGGGGAGCTGTTTTTT.

This chain joins TRBV10-2 and TRBJ1-1; D is undetermined. Germline CDR1 reads WSHSY; CDR2 reads SAAADI. V was trimmed by 4 bases and J by 0 bases, leaving 9 bases between them. The CDR3 sequence is 14 residues long. CDR3 protein: CASSGRNLNTEAFF. The CDR3 nucleotides are TGCGCCAGCAGTGGCAGAAATCTGAACACTGAAGCTTTCTTT.

This chain uses TRBV7-4 with TRBJ2-2; 9 nucleotides agree with TRBD2. CDR3 length: 18 amino acids. The V and J ends lost 1 base and 3 bases, in that order; junction bases with no gene match: 9. CDR1 SGHVT and CDR2 SQSDAQ come from the germline V gene. CDR3 loop: CASSLDLAGWKDTGELFF. The CDR3 coding sequence is TGTGCCAGCAGCTTAGACCTAGCGGGGTGGAAGGACACCGGGGAGCTGTTTTTT.

V and J are TRBV19 and TRBJ1-2; D gene uncertain. The germline V gene has CDR1 LNHDA and CDR2 SQIVND (reference sequence). V was shortened by 6 bases and J by 3 bases, with 8 bases between the two germline ends. The CDR3 consists of 12 residues. The CDR3 coding sequence is TGTGCCAGTAGCGCTGAGGACTATGGCTACACCTTC. Protein sequence: CASSAEDYGYTF.

This clone was seen just once. The V gene is TRBV18, the J gene TRBJ2-5; D gene ambiguous. The CDR3 is 13 residues long. V was cut by 1 base and J by 3 bases, with 6 bases left in between. Germline CDR1 KGHSH, CDR2 LQKENI. CDR3 residues: CASSPLVKETQYF. In nucleotides, the CDR3 is TGTGCCAGCTCACCACTTGTAAAAGAGACCCAGTACTTC.

The chain carries TRBV29-1 and TRBJ2-1; 16 bases are a match to TRBD2. V lost 7 bases and J lost 4; bases outside the gene matches: 10. This CDR3 spans 17 amino acids. From germline, CDR1 is SQVTM and CDR2 ANQGSEA. CDR3 amino acids: CSATGLAGGLEYNEQFF. The CDR3 DNA reads as TGCAGCGCCACGGGACTAGCGGGAGGGTTGGAATACAATGAGCAGTTCTTC.

The chain couples TRBV2 to TRBJ1-5, with D possibly matching TRBD1 (5 bases). V lost 6 bases, J lost 3 bases, and 12 bases lay in between. Germline V gene sequence: CDR1 SNHLY, CDR2 FYNNEI. This CDR3 comprises 14 residues. The CDR3 region is CASSNTGFNQPQHF. CDR3 coding DNA: TGTGCCAGCAGCAACACAGGTTTCAATCAGCCCCAGCATTTT.

The rearrangement uses TRBV18 and TRBJ1-2, with a weak D call TRBD1 (6 bases). Trimming pared 0 bases from V and 4 bases from J, leaving 12 bases between. The CDR3 is 15 amino acids. Germline values: CDR1 KGHSH, CDR2 LQKENI. The CDR3 DNA sequence: TGTGCCAGCTCACCACCGCCGGGGGCAGGCTATGGCTACACCTTC. Translation: CASSPPPGAGYGYTF.

The J gene is TRBJ1-5, the V gene TRBV6-4; D uncertain. The V gene's germline CDR1 is MRHNA and CDR2 SNTAGT. This CDR3 is 12 amino acids long. CDR3 amino acids: CAAPGGNQPQHF. CDR3 bases: TGTGCAGCCCCAGGAGGGAATCAGCCCCAGCATTTT.

The chain is built from TRBV10-3 and TRBJ1-2, with 11 bases that match TRBD1. Germline CDR1 reads ENHRY; CDR2 reads SYGVKD. The junction had 5 bases not matched to a gene; V was cut back by 8 bases and J by 3 bases. This CDR3 is 14 amino acids long. The CDR3 DNA follows: TGTGCCATCGCGCGGGACAGGGGGGACTATGGCTACACCTTC. Protein product: CAIARDRGDYGYTF.

This clone was recorded only once. This chain joins TRBV19 and TRBJ2-5; D ambiguous. V was shortened by 6 bases and J by 1 base, with 18 bases between the two germline ends. Per germline, CDR1 LNHDA and CDR2 SQIVND (reference sequence). The CDR3 consists of 16 residues. CDR3 sequence (DNA): TGTGCCAGTAGCACTACAAATCCCAGCCTCCAAGAGACCCAGTACTTC. This sequence encodes CASSTTNPSLQETQYF.

This clone was counted between two and nine times. V gene TRBV20-1 combines with J gene TRBJ2-7; no definite D call. Trimming cost V 6 bases and J 2 bases, with 8 bases left between them. Germline V gene data show CDR1 as DFQATT and CDR2 as SNEGSKA (reference sequence). The CDR3 sequence is 11 residues long. CDR3 sequence reads: CSAPRTYEQYF. CDR3 sequence (DNA): TGCAGTGCACCCAGGACCTACGAGCAGTACTTC.